The T cell receptor (beta chain) under discussion was sequenced for a study of technical replicates of blood from several donors. Using immunoSEQ multiplex PCR, the repertoire was profiled, and TCRdb retains in-frame clones only, with some absent. The repertoire holds some 70,000 clones, with about 89% as singletons. The CDR3 contains 14 residues. V gave up 5 bases and J gave up 6 bases, with 14 bases separating them. The germline V gene has CDR1 LNHDA and CDR2 SQIVND (reference sequence). The chain carries TRBV19 and TRBJ1-5; D unclear. This receptor was taken from a human donor in good health. Some clones in this sample may be carry-over from other donors' samples. Sample: PBMCs. The CDR3: CASSGQRVGQPQHF. The CDR3 DNA reads TGTGCCAGTAGTGGTCAGCGCGTGGGTCAGCCCCAGCATTTT.